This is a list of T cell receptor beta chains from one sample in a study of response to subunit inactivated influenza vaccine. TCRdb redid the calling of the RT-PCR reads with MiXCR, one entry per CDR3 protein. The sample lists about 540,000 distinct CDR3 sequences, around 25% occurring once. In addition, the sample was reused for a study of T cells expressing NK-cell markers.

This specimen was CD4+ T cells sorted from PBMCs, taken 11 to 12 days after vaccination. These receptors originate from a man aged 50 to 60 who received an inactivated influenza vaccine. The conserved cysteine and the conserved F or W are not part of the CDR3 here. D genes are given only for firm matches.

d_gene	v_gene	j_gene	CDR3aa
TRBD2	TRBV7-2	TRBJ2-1	ASSKSGGAYNEQF
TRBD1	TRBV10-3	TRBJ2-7	AIRDPGQGFYEQY
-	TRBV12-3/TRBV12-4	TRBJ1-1	ASRANPGGGNTEAF
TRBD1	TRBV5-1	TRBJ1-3	ASSLRTGQGESGNTIY
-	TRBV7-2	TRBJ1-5	ASSFSRDQPQH
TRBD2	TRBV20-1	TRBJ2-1	SASTSGRSSEQF
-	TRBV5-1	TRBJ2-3	ASSLEGGRSLVDTQY
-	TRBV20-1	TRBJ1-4	SAINRARNEKLF
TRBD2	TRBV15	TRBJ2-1	ATSGSGAGRNEQF
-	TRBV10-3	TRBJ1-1	AISDNTEAF
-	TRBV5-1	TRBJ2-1	ASSLGVGDEQF
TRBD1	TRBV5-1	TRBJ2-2	ASSLEGQSYTGELF
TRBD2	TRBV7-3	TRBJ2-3	ASSYQAGDGTDTQY
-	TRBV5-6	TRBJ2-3	ASSPYLLSTDTQY
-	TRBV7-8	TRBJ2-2	ASSPPYLNTGELF
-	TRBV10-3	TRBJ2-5	AIRGSGDQETQY
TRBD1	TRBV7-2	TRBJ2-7	ASSGTGGLEQY